One and the same sample provided the 32 T cell receptor beta chains below, sequenced in a study of blood T cell repertoires in COVID-19. Using immunoSEQ multiplex PCR, the repertoire was profiled, and TCRdb retains in-frame clones only, with some absent. The table shows 150,000 or so clones, with about 86% occurring only once. Sequencing input: peripheral blood. These receptors all stem from an older woman with acute or convalescent COVID-19.

This clone was observed once. The V call is TRBV6-5, the J call TRBJ1-2; TRBD1 aligns across 10 bases. From germline, CDR1 is MNHEY and CDR2 SVGAGI. The CDR3 runs to 15 residues. With 7 bases clipped from V and 5 bases from J, the junction kept 10 bases outside the gene matches. The CDR3 here is CASKATGGGGYGYTF. In DNA form, the CDR3 reads TGTGCCAGCAAAGCGACAGGGGGCGGAGGTTATGGCTACACCTTC.

The chain combines TRBV5-1 with TRBJ1-3; TRBD1 might be the D (5 bases). CDR1 SGHRS and CDR2 YFSETQ come from the germline V gene. Trimming cost V 0 bases and J 2 bases, with 12 bases left between them. The CDR3 is 16 residues long. The CDR3 nucleotides read TGCGCCAGCAGCTTGGGATTCGGGGGAACTGGAAACACCATATATTTT. Translating gives CASSLGFGGTGNTIYF.

The CDR3 protein is CASSPQGTVNQPQHF. The CDR3 region has the DNA TGTGCCAGCAGCCCTCAGGGTACGGTCAATCAGCCCCAGCATTTT. The gene calls are TRBV7-2 and TRBJ1-5; D perhaps matches TRBD1 (5 bases). Trimming cost V 5 bases and J 3 bases, with 14 bases left between them. Germline V gene data show CDR1 as SGHTA and CDR2 as FQGNSA. The CDR3 contains 15 residues.

This sequence joins TRBV28 and TRBJ1-3; TRBD1 agrees at 8 bases. The length of the CDR3 is 15 residues. Unmatched junction bases numbered 5, after V lost 7 bases and J lost 0 bases. The germline V gene has CDR1 MDHEN and CDR2 SYDVKM. In DNA, the CDR3 is TGTGCCAGCACCACAGGGGGGGGCTCTGGAAACACCATATATTTT. This codes for CASTTGGGSGNTIYF.

The CDR3 sequence: CASSVTQPNQPQHF. The CDR3 region has the DNA TGTGCCAGCAGCGTCACACAGCCCAATCAGCCCCAGCATTTT. The chain combines TRBV6-5 with TRBJ1-5; D call uncertain. The CDR3 sequence is 14 residues long. In germline, CDR1 is MNHEY, CDR2 SVGAGI. Trimming removed 6 bases from V and 3 bases from J, with 12 bases in between.

The chain links TRBV5-5 to TRBJ1-1; D is ambiguous. Deletions cut 1 base from V and 1 base from J, with 11 bases between. CDR3 size: 15 residues. Germline V gene lookup returns CDR1 SGHKS and CDR2 YYEKEE (reference sequence). The CDR3 spells CASSLSYGTNTEAFF. CDR3 in DNA: TGTGCCAGCAGCTTGTCGTATGGCACGAACACTGAAGCTTTCTTT. The full variable domain, in which reference TRBV5-5 and TRBJ1-1 provide the parts outside the CDR3, is DAGVTQSPTHLIKTRGQQVTLRCSPISGHKSVSWYQQVLGQGPQFIFQYYEKEERGRGNFPDRFSARQFPNYSSELNVNALLLGDSALYLCASSLSYGTNTEAFFGQGTRLTVV.

The V call is TRBV27, the J call TRBJ2-2; D is perhaps TRBD2 (7 bases). Germline V gene data show CDR1 as MNHEY and CDR2 as SMNVEV (reference sequence). The CDR3 is made up of 15 amino acids. Between the trimmed V and J ends, which lost 5 bases and 3 bases, there was a span of 13 bases. The CDR3 protein is CASSPAGADTGELFF. The CDR3 nucleotides read TGTGCCAGCAGTCCCGCGGGGGCGGACACCGGGGAGCTGTTTTTT.

This clone was recorded a few times. V gene TRBV12-3 or TRBV12-4 combines with J gene TRBJ1-6; D call uncertain. The CDR3 has 13 amino acids. V was cut by 8 bases and J by 8 bases, with 13 bases left in between. The CDR3 DNA is TGTGCCAGCTCTTTCAGTTCGTATTCACCCCTCCACTTT. Amino acid sequence: CASSFSSYSPLHF.

This clone was counted ten times or more. The rearrangement uses TRBV13 and TRBJ1-1; possible D gene TRBD1, 6 bases. V gave up 7 bases and J gave up 4 bases, with 13 bases separating them. CDR3 length: 13 amino acids. Germline lookup yields CDR1 PRHDT and CDR2 FYEKMQ (reference sequence). The CDR3 is CASTLGGRTEAFF. CDR3 DNA sequence: TGTGCCAGCACCCTAGGGGGGCGCACTGAAGCTTTCTTT.

This clone has more than one count but fewer than ten. The V gene is TRBV2, the J gene TRBJ2-5; possible D gene TRBD2, 6 bases. Deletions cut 7 bases from V and 5 bases from J, with 14 bases between. Germline-derived CDR1 and CDR2 are SNHLY and FYNNEI. This CDR3 region has 13 residues. The CDR3: CASTGPAGETQYF. CDR3 DNA: TGTGCCAGCACCGGCCCCGCGGGGGAGACCCAGTACTTC.

This clone was observed once. The chain combines TRBV2 with TRBJ1-2; the D gene is possibly TRBD1 (6 bases). The CDR3 extends over 16 amino acids. Trimming left V 5 bases short and J 7 bases short, with 23 bases between. The germline V gene has CDR1 SNHLY and CDR2 FYNNEI. CDR3 bases: TGTGCCAGCAGTTTAAACCGGGACACCCATCAGGGTGGCTACACCTTC. It codes for CASSLNRDTHQGGYTF.

The chain joins TRBV10-1 to TRBJ2-1; 8 bases are shared with TRBD1. Germline V gene sequence: CDR1 WNHNN, CDR2 SYGVQD (reference sequence). The CDR3 has 14 residues. V was pared by 3 bases and J by 7 bases, with 5 bases of the junction left unmatched. The DNA of the CDR3 is TGCGCCAGCAGTGATTCGGACAGGGCTAATGAGCAGTTCTTC. Translating it yields CASSDSDRANEQFF.

The chain combines TRBV27 with TRBJ2-2; D uncertain. Deletions cut 2 bases from V and 7 bases from J, with 8 bases between. This CDR3 comprises 13 residues. Germline V CDR1 and CDR2: MNHEY, SMNVEV (reference sequence). CDR3 sequence reads: CASSLMAFGELFF. The CDR3 DNA sequence: TGTGCCAGCAGTTTAATGGCTTTCGGGGAGCTGTTTTTT.

This chain uses TRBV30 with TRBJ1-5; D gene uncertain. Trimming removed 1 base from V and 6 bases from J, with 13 bases in between. CDR1 and CDR2 (germline): GTSNPN, SVGIG (reference sequence). CDR3 length: 14 amino acids. CDR3 residues: CAWSGGQAAQPQHF. The CDR3 DNA is TGTGCCTGGAGTGGTGGGCAGGCCGCTCAGCCCCAGCATTTT.

The chain links TRBV11-1 to TRBJ1-1; D might be TRBD1 (5 bases). The CDR3 runs 14 residues. CDR1 and CDR2 from the germline V gene are SGHAT and FQDESV (reference sequence). Trimming took 5 bases from V and 4 from J, leaving 14 bases between them. The CDR3 region has the DNA TGTGCCAGCAGCAAAAACCAGGGTAGCACTGAAGCTTTCTTT. Protein product: CASSKNQGSTEAFF.

The J gene is TRBJ2-7, the V gene TRBV10-2, with 11 bases matching TRBD2. The CDR3 covers 15 residues. The V gene's germline CDR1 is WSHSY and CDR2 SAAADI. J lost 3 bases, V lost 8 bases, and 9 bases had no gene match. This CDR3 is CASQRRTSGRYEQYV. DNA for the CDR3: TGCGCCAGCCAACGGCGGACTAGCGGGCGCTACGAGCAGTACGTC.

The sample holds a few counts of this clone. J is TRBJ1-5 and V is TRBV19; the match to TRBD1 covers 8 bases. Trimming removed 4 bases from V and 5 bases from J; junction bases left unmatched: 13. Per the germline V gene, CDR1 is LNHDA and CDR2 is SQIVND (reference sequence). The CDR3 consists of 17 residues. This CDR3 reads CASSTRPGRTGHQPQHF. CDR3 nucleotides: TGTGCCAGTAGTACACGACCGGGGAGGACAGGGCATCAGCCCCAGCATTTT.

The chain is built from TRBV5-6 and TRBJ2-1, with 8 bases fitting TRBD2. The trim removed 4 bases at V and 1 base at J, leaving 10 bases unmatched. Germline CDR1 and CDR2: SGHDT and YYEEEE. The CDR3 runs to 17 residues. The CDR3 DNA is TGTGCCAGCAGCCCCCTGGGGCGCGGGGGGTCCTACAATGAGCAGTTCTTC. Amino acid sequence: CASSPLGRGGSYNEQFF.

This clone was counted between two and nine times. The rearrangement links TRBV7-3 to TRBJ1-1; 11 nucleotides agree with TRBD1. The CDR3 consists of 15 residues. CDR1 and CDR2 (germline): SGHTA, FQGTGA. The V segment lost 5 bases and the J segment 4 bases; nucleotides outside the gene matches: 6. In nucleotides, the CDR3 is TGTGCCAGCAGCAGGACAGGGGGCGCGGGCACTGAAGCTTTCTTT. Translating it yields CASSRTGGAGTEAFF.

The V call is TRBV6-5, the J call TRBJ1-2; TRBD1 matches 8 bases. Trimming took 5 bases from V and 4 from J; bases not matched to a gene: 6. Germline CDR1 and CDR2: MNHEY and SVGAGI. The CDR3 is 14 amino acids. The DNA of the CDR3 is TGTGCCAGCAGTAACCAGGGGGCCCCCTATGGCTACACCTTC. It encodes CASSNQGAPYGYTF.

This clone was detected a few times. This chain connects TRBV5-1 to TRBJ1-1, with TRBD1 matching 8 bases. The CDR3 is 14 residues long. V was pared by 4 bases and J by 3 bases, with 5 bases of the junction left unmatched. Germline V gene sequence: CDR1 SGHRS, CDR2 YFSETQ. CDR3 loop: CASSQDRADTEAFF. The CDR3 DNA follows: TGCGCCAGCAGCCAGGACAGGGCGGACACTGAAGCTTTCTTT.

This chain connects TRBV30 to TRBJ1-5; D uncertain. The CDR3 is 12 residues long. Trimming removed 2 bases at V and 4 bases at J, with 6 bases between. Germline values: CDR1 GTSNPN, CDR2 SVGIG (reference sequence). The CDR3 sequence is CAWSRGNQPQHF. The CDR3 DNA reads as TGTGCCTGGAGTCGGGGAAATCAGCCCCAGCATTTT.

V usage is TRBV3-1 (or the pseudogene TRBV3-2) and J usage is TRBJ2-7; 9 nucleotides agree with TRBD1. Trimming removed 1 base from V and 6 bases from J; junction bases left unmatched: 7. The CDR3 is 15 residues long. The V gene's germline CDR1 is LGHDT and CDR2 YNNKEL (reference sequence). The DNA for the CDR3 is TGTGCCAGCAGCCAAGGGGGGACAGGGACGGGCGAGCAGTACTTC. It translates to CASSQGGTGTGEQYF.

The chain has TRBV30 and TRBJ1-2, with 9 bases aligning to TRBD1. Germline-derived CDR1 and CDR2 are GTSNPN and SVGIG (reference sequence). The CDR3 covers 13 residues. Trimming removed 6 bases from V and 6 bases from J; junction bases left unmatched: 8. The CDR3 here is CACPPTGGNGYTF. CDR3 in DNA: TGTGCCTGTCCGCCGACAGGGGGGAATGGCTACACCTTC.

The chain carries TRBV5-5 and TRBJ1-1; 8 nucleotides agree with TRBD1. Germline V gene data show CDR1 as SGHKS and CDR2 as YYEKEE (reference sequence). This CDR3 comprises 16 residues. Losses at the gene ends were 6 bases for V and 2 bases for J; bases not matched to a gene: 12. CDR3 bases: TGTGCCAGCACCGCCAGTCCGCAGGGGGCCAACACTGAAGCTTTCTTT. It translates to CASTASPQGANTEAFF.

The CDR3 loop is CASSPTGTGAPNTEAFF. CDR3 DNA sequence: TGTGCCAGCTCACCTACCGGGACAGGGGCCCCGAACACTGAAGCTTTCTTT. The rearrangement links TRBV18 to TRBJ1-1; 10 positions agree with TRBD1. Germline-derived CDR1 and CDR2 are KGHSH and LQKENI. After removal of 3 bases from V and 1 base from J, the junction contained 8 bases not matched to a gene. The length of the CDR3 is 17 residues.

The chain carries TRBV6-5 and TRBJ1-3; 10 nucleotides agree with TRBD1. The ends lost 4 bases at V and 4 bases at J; junction bases unmatched: 7. The CDR3 has 16 residues. Germline CDR1 MNHEY, CDR2 SVGAGI. The CDR3 protein is CASSLSGTGAGNTIYF. CDR3 nucleotides: TGTGCCAGCAGTTTATCCGGGACAGGGGCCGGAAACACCATATATTTT.

The gene calls are TRBV30 and TRBJ2-4, with a tentative D call TRBD1 (6 bases). Trimming took 2 bases from V and 6 from J, leaving 11 bases between them. The germline V gene encodes CDR1 GTSNPN and CDR2 SVGIG (reference sequence). This CDR3 comprises 13 residues. The CDR3 nucleotides are TGTGCCTGGAGTCCTACAGGGTTAAACATTCAGTACTTC. It codes for CAWSPTGLNIQYF.

The chain employs TRBV27 and TRBJ2-7; 7 bases agree with TRBD2. This CDR3 is 14 amino acids long. Trimming took 4 bases from V and 1 from J; bases not matched to a gene: 4. The germline V gene encodes CDR1 MNHEY and CDR2 SMNVEV (reference sequence). The CDR3 protein is CASSSSGGSYEQYF. The CDR3 DNA reads as TGTGCCAGCAGTTCTAGCGGAGGATCCTACGAGCAGTACTTC.

The chain couples TRBV2 to TRBJ1-5, with 7 positions matching TRBD1. The J segment lost 2 bases and the V segment lost 5 bases, leaving 3 bases of the junction unmatched. Germline values: CDR1 SNHLY, CDR2 FYNNEI. The CDR3 is 14 amino acids. Here the CDR3 DNA reads TGTGCCAGCAGTAACAGGGGAGGCAATCAGCCCCAGCATTTT. This sequence encodes CASSNRGGNQPQHF.

This rearrangement joins TRBV19 to TRBJ1-2; 7 nucleotides agree with TRBD1. J was trimmed by 7 bases and V by 7 bases; bases with no gene match: 9. The CDR3 extends over 13 amino acids. Germline V gene sequence: CDR1 LNHDA, CDR2 SQIVND (reference sequence). CDR3 sequence: CASNPRQGAGYTF. DNA for the CDR3: TGTGCCAGTAACCCCCGACAGGGCGCTGGCTACACCTTC.

This clone was detected once. This chain links TRBV9 with TRBJ2-7, with 7 bases matching TRBD1. The J segment lost 2 bases and the V segment lost 0 bases, leaving 8 bases of the junction unmatched. This CDR3 contains 16 residues. Germline assignment: CDR1 SGDLS and CDR2 YYNGEE. The CDR3 protein is CASSVDLGQAPYEQYF. CDR3 nucleotide sequence: TGTGCCAGCAGCGTAGATCTCGGACAGGCCCCCTACGAGCAGTACTTC.